The 18 T cell receptor beta chains given below trace back to one sample, sequenced in a study of blood T cell repertoires in COVID-19. The repertoire was sequenced with immunoSEQ multiplex PCR; TCRdb's copy has only in-frame clones and lacks some. The sample carries fewer than 250,000 clones, 80% to 95% recorded once. The sequenced sample consisted of peripheral blood. The receptors here all came from a man aged 25-45 years with COVID-19, enrolled during active disease.

The chain carries TRBV19 and TRBJ1-5; D uncertain. The germline V gene encodes CDR1 LNHDA and CDR2 SQIVND (reference sequence). This CDR3 is built from 16 residues. Trimming removed 3 bases from V and 3 bases from J, with 15 bases in between. CDR3 in DNA: TGTGCCAGTAGTATGAAGAGAGAGATATACAATCAGCCCCAGCATTTT. Translated, it gives CASSMKREIYNQPQHF.

The chain combines TRBV19 with TRBJ1-6, with D possibly TRBD1 on 6 matching bases. V was pared by 8 bases and J by 6 bases, with 14 bases between. Germline CDR1 is LNHDA and CDR2 is SQIVND (reference sequence). The CDR3 totals 14 residues. The CDR3 DNA is TGTGCCAGTGACCTCGGGGGGCCTAATTCACCCCTCCACTTT. Protein: CASDLGGPNSPLHF. The whole variable domain, filled in from reference TRBV19 and TRBJ1-6, reads DGGITQSPKYLFRKEGQNVTLSCEQNLNHDAMYWYRQDPGQGLRLIYYSQIVNDFQKGDIAEGYSVSREKKESFPLTVTSAQKNPTAFYLCASDLGGPNSPLHFGNGTRLTVT.

The chain combines TRBV19 with TRBJ1-5; no clear D. This CDR3 has 13 residues. Per germline, CDR1 LNHDA and CDR2 SQIVND (reference sequence). V was pared by 4 bases and J by 4 bases, with 8 bases between. The CDR3 spells CASSKARNQPQHF. In DNA, the CDR3 is TGTGCCAGTAGTAAAGCACGGAATCAGCCCCAGCATTTT.

V gene TRBV11-2 combines with J gene TRBJ2-5; D unresolved. CDR3 length: 15 residues. Germline V gene data show CDR1 as SGHAT and CDR2 as FQNNGV. The V end was cut by 3 bases, the J end by 5 bases, with 16 bases between. The CDR3 spells CASSFYGSGLETQYF. The CDR3, as DNA: TGTGCCAGCAGCTTTTACGGCTCCGGGTTGGAGACCCAGTACTTC.

This clone was seen only a few times. The chain uses TRBV6-6 and TRBJ1-2, with TRBD1 matching over 8 bases. V dropped 6 bases and J dropped 7; count of bases not matched to a gene: 7. The CDR3 is made up of 13 amino acids. Germline V gene data show CDR1 as MNHNY and CDR2 as SVGAGI (reference sequence). CDR3 nucleotide sequence: TGTGCCAGCAGGACCGGGACAGGAGTTGGCTACACCTTC. This translates into CASRTGTGVGYTF.

J is TRBJ2-3 and V is TRBV24-1, with 12 bases matching TRBD1. V shed 12 bases and J 1 base; nucleotides not matched to a gene: 4. Looked up from germline, CDR1 is KGHDR and CDR2 is SFDVKD. This CDR3 has 14 amino acids. The CDR3 protein is CAVGTGGRTDTQYF. CDR3 sequence (DNA): TGTGCCGTTGGGACAGGGGGCCGCACAGATACGCAGTATTTT.

The V call is TRBV10-2, the J call TRBJ1-6; TRBD1 matches 9 bases. From germline, CDR1 is WSHSY and CDR2 SAAADI. Trimming cost V 7 bases and J 9 bases; bases outside gene matches: 4. This CDR3 has 13 residues. CDR3 amino acids: CASTTGGTSPLHF. The DNA of the CDR3 is TGCGCCAGCACGACAGGGGGGACTTCACCCCTCCACTTT.

This chain joins TRBV25-1 and TRBJ1-2; 8 bases map to TRBD1. CDR3 length: 15 residues. CDR1 and CDR2 (germline): MGHDK, SYGVNS. V trimming: 6 bases; J trimming: 8 bases; junction bases outside the gene matches: 14. CDR3 loop: CASSGGTGTTGGYTF. As DNA, the CDR3 is TGTGCCAGCAGCGGTGGGACAGGCACCACTGGGGGCTACACCTTC.

V is TRBV9 and J is TRBJ1-1; D unresolved. The V gene's germline CDR1 is SGDLS and CDR2 YYNGEE. This CDR3 has 13 amino acids. V was cut by 4 bases and J by 6 bases, with 13 bases left in between. The CDR3 region has the DNA TGTGCCAGCAGCCAGCAGTTAGAGGCTGAAGCTTTCTTT. Its protein is CASSQQLEAEAFF.

This chain connects TRBV5-1 to TRBJ2-5, with 11 bases lining up with TRBD1. There are 15 residues in the CDR3. Per the germline V gene, CDR1 is SGHRS and CDR2 is YFSETQ. The J segment lost 5 bases and the V segment lost 4 bases, leaving 7 bases of the junction unmatched. CDR3 sequence: CASSPGTGGGETQYF. CDR3 DNA sequence: TGCGCCAGCAGCCCCGGGACAGGGGGGGGCGAGACCCAGTACTTC.

This rearrangement joins TRBV13 to TRBJ1-6, with TRBD1 matching 8 bases. Looked up from germline, CDR1 is PRHDT and CDR2 is FYEKMQ (reference sequence). J was trimmed by 1 base and V by 5 bases; bases with no gene match: 7. This CDR3 contains 17 residues. The CDR3 sequence: CASSPYRGGSYNSPLHF. CDR3 in DNA: TGTGCCAGCAGCCCCTACAGGGGGGGTTCCTATAATTCACCCCTCCACTTT.

This chain connects TRBV6-5 to TRBJ1-2; the match to TRBD1 covers 7 bases. The V and J ends lost 5 bases and 8 bases, in that order; junction bases with no gene match: 14. CDR1 and CDR2 (germline): MNHEY, SVGAGI. The CDR3 extends over 15 amino acids. CDR3 in DNA: TGTGCCAGCAGTCCCCCCAGGGGGGCCCTAAAAGGCTACACCTTC. Residues: CASSPPRGALKGYTF.

The chain combines TRBV4-1 with TRBJ1-5; no definite D call. Trimming shortened V by 1 base and J by 5 bases, and 9 bases separated the two germline ends. Germline V gives CDR1 MGHRA, CDR2 YSYEKL. CDR3 length: 14 amino acids. CDR3 in amino acids: CASSQVPDYQPQHF. The CDR3 DNA is TGCGCCAGCAGCCAAGTTCCGGACTATCAGCCCCAGCATTTT.

DNA of the CDR3: TGTGCCAGCAGCGTAGCCGTCGGGGAGGGCCAAGAGACCCAGTACTTC. Translating it yields CASSVAVGEGQETQYF. This chain uses TRBV9 with TRBJ2-5, with 7 bases lining up with TRBD2. The CDR3 is 16 amino acids. The ends lost 0 bases at V and 1 base at J; junction bases unmatched: 6. CDR1 and CDR2 from the germline V gene are SGDLS and YYNGEE.

This chain links TRBV6-5 with TRBJ2-7; TRBD1 aligns across 10 bases. Germline V gene data show CDR1 as MNHEY and CDR2 as SVGAGI. With 5 bases clipped from V and 9 bases from J, the junction kept 10 bases outside the gene matches. This CDR3 spans 14 amino acids. Written as DNA, the CDR3 is TGTGCCAGCAGTACGGGACAGGGGTGGAGGGGGCAGTACTTC. Amino acids: CASSTGQGWRGQYF.

The gene calls are TRBV13 and TRBJ1-2; D gene uncertain. V gave up 0 bases and J gave up 0 bases, with 11 bases separating them. Germline V lookup: CDR1 PRHDT, CDR2 FYEKMQ (reference sequence). This CDR3 is 16 amino acids long. CDR3 region: CASSLGPGRPNYGYTF. CDR3 sequence (DNA): TGTGCCAGCAGCTTAGGCCCTGGGAGACCTAACTATGGCTACACCTTC. The whole variable domain, filled in from reference TRBV13 and TRBJ1-2, reads AAGVIQSPRHLIKEKRETATLKCYPIPRHDTVYWYQQGPGQDPQFLISFYEKMQSDKGSIPDRFSAQQFSDYHSELNMSSLELGDSALYFCASSLGPGRPNYGYTFGSGTRLTVV.

The chain joins TRBV11-2 to TRBJ1-4, with TRBD1 matching 11 bases. After removal of 5 bases from V and 7 bases from J, the junction contained 9 bases not matched to a gene. Germline assignment: CDR1 SGHAT and CDR2 FQNNGV. CDR3 length equals 16 residues. In DNA form, the CDR3 reads TGTGCCAGCAGCACGGGACAGGGGGGAGGGGGTGAAAAACTGTTTTTT. This codes for CASSTGQGGGGEKLFF.

This chain joins TRBV30 and TRBJ1-5; 7 bases are a match to TRBD1. This CDR3 has 15 amino acids. Trimming cost V 3 bases and J 1 base; bases outside gene matches: 6. CDR1 and CDR2 (germline): GTSNPN, SVGIG (reference sequence). CDR3 sequence: CAWSPQGMSNQPQHF. The CDR3 DNA is TGTGCCTGGAGCCCACAGGGGATGAGCAATCAGCCCCAGCATTTT.